A selection of T cell receptor beta chains follows, all from one sample in a study of cytomegalovirus exposure and HLA in healthy donors. Only in-frame clones appear in the TCRdb table, and some are missing; sequencing was by immunoSEQ multiplex PCR. Of roughly 180,000 clones in the sample, 70% to 75% were seen once. Sequencing was carried out using PBMCs. The origin of the receptors is a male donor in good health and CMV-seronegative. Each CDR3 is given with its conserved first and last residue. The order of the fields is CDR3 protein, J gene, V gene, clone size, D gene, CDR3 length. The D gene is left open where the match is weak. Only part of the rows carry a size: once, few, many, or a class if the clone is expanded.

CDR3aa: CASKNSNSPLHF
j_gene: TRBJ1-6
v_gene: TRBV27
abundance: -
d_gene: -
len: 12

CDR3aa: CASSVMGLREQYF
j_gene: TRBJ2-5
v_gene: TRBV7-2
abundance: few
d_gene: -
len: 13

CDR3aa: CASSYSGRHSQPQHF
j_gene: TRBJ1-5
v_gene: TRBV6-5
abundance: -
d_gene: -
len: 15

CDR3aa: CAIRDGLAGGNTGELFF
j_gene: TRBJ2-2
v_gene: TRBV10-3
abundance: -
d_gene: TRBD2
len: 17

CDR3aa: CASSFSTGKTEAFF
j_gene: TRBJ1-1
v_gene: TRBV6-1
abundance: -
d_gene: TRBD1
len: 14

CDR3aa: CASSYEVAGYNEQFF
j_gene: TRBJ2-1
v_gene: TRBV6-6
abundance: -
d_gene: TRBD2
len: 15

CDR3aa: CASSYSPLEDDEQFF
j_gene: TRBJ2-1
v_gene: TRBV6-5
abundance: -
d_gene: -
len: 15

CDR3aa: CASSPREAGELFF
j_gene: TRBJ2-2
v_gene: TRBV7-3
abundance: -
d_gene: -
len: 13

CDR3aa: CASSLEREVDNEQFF
j_gene: TRBJ2-1
v_gene: TRBV28
abundance: -
d_gene: TRBD2
len: 15

CDR3aa: CASGYGTGVNNEQFF
j_gene: TRBJ2-1
v_gene: TRBV12-5
abundance: -
d_gene: TRBD1
len: 15

CDR3aa: CASTSQGAGGYTF
j_gene: TRBJ1-2
v_gene: TRBV25-1
abundance: -
d_gene: TRBD1
len: 13

CDR3aa: CASSSLGTDTQYF
j_gene: TRBJ2-3
v_gene: TRBV5-4
abundance: -
d_gene: -
len: 13

CDR3aa: CASSEFSGGGGDTQYF
j_gene: TRBJ2-3
v_gene: TRBV6-1
abundance: -
d_gene: TRBD2
len: 16

CDR3aa: CASSLAQGIRETQYF
j_gene: TRBJ2-5
v_gene: TRBV5-4
abundance: -
d_gene: TRBD1
len: 15

CDR3aa: CASSQWTGGYGYTF
j_gene: TRBJ1-2
v_gene: TRBV4-1
abundance: -
d_gene: TRBD1
len: 14

CDR3aa: CASSDIGAGNTIYF
j_gene: TRBJ1-3
v_gene: TRBV6-1
abundance: few
d_gene: -
len: 14

CDR3aa: CASTGGQGALSKYNEQFF
j_gene: TRBJ2-1
v_gene: TRBV25-1
abundance: -
d_gene: TRBD1
len: 18

CDR3aa: CASSTGQSSNQPQHF
j_gene: TRBJ1-5
v_gene: TRBV19
abundance: -
d_gene: TRBD1
len: 15

CDR3aa: CASSDSLAGEIYEQYF
j_gene: TRBJ2-7
v_gene: TRBV25-1
abundance: once
d_gene: TRBD2
len: 16

CDR3aa: CASSYRRITEAFF
j_gene: TRBJ1-1
v_gene: TRBV6-5
abundance: -
d_gene: -
len: 13

CDR3aa: CASSRERETDTQYF
j_gene: TRBJ2-3
v_gene: TRBV11-3
abundance: -
d_gene: TRBD2
len: 14

CDR3aa: CASSLSIPVYNEQFF
j_gene: TRBJ2-1
v_gene: TRBV27
abundance: -
d_gene: -
len: 15

CDR3aa: CASSRRPGQPQHF
j_gene: TRBJ1-5
v_gene: TRBV4-3
abundance: -
d_gene: -
len: 13

CDR3aa: CASSVAPGDTRLAKNIQYF
j_gene: TRBJ2-4
v_gene: TRBV28
abundance: few
d_gene: -
len: 19

CDR3aa: CSGGQGTEKLFF
j_gene: TRBJ1-4
v_gene: TRBV29-1
abundance: -
d_gene: TRBD1
len: 12

CDR3aa: CASTGGQGPYSNQPQHF
j_gene: TRBJ1-5
v_gene: TRBV28
abundance: once
d_gene: TRBD1
len: 17

CDR3aa: CASSYSALAGPSEQFF
j_gene: TRBJ2-1
v_gene: TRBV6-5
abundance: -
d_gene: TRBD2
len: 16

CDR3aa: CASSQDRITANYGYTF
j_gene: TRBJ1-2
v_gene: TRBV4-2
abundance: once
d_gene: -
len: 16

CDR3aa: CASNRAGVGANVLTF
j_gene: TRBJ2-6
v_gene: TRBV19
abundance: -
d_gene: TRBD2
len: 15

CDR3aa: CAISQNTGELFF
j_gene: TRBJ2-2
v_gene: TRBV10-3
abundance: -
d_gene: -
len: 12

CDR3aa: CAWSVGGGGQAEAFF
j_gene: TRBJ1-1
v_gene: TRBV30
abundance: -
d_gene: -
len: 15

CDR3aa: CASSFPLASGTDTQYF
j_gene: TRBJ2-3
v_gene: TRBV6-5
abundance: -
d_gene: -
len: 16

CDR3aa: CSVASYNEQFF
j_gene: TRBJ2-1
v_gene: TRBV29-1
abundance: -
d_gene: -
len: 11

CDR3aa: CASSLPGAGIDEQFF
j_gene: TRBJ2-1
v_gene: TRBV2
abundance: -
d_gene: -
len: 15

CDR3aa: CSVRPRQGTGKTEAFF
j_gene: TRBJ1-1
v_gene: TRBV29-1
abundance: -
d_gene: TRBD1
len: 16

CDR3aa: CAAARTSGGYNEQFF
j_gene: TRBJ2-1
v_gene: TRBV5-4
abundance: -
d_gene: TRBD2
len: 15

CDR3aa: CASSVDQGPYEQYF
j_gene: -
v_gene: TRBV9
abundance: -
d_gene: -
len: 14

CDR3aa: CASTLQGSGQPQHF
j_gene: TRBJ1-5
v_gene: TRBV2
abundance: -
d_gene: -
len: 14

CDR3aa: CAWSVGGGVFGVNQPQHF
j_gene: TRBJ1-5
v_gene: TRBV30
abundance: once
d_gene: -
len: 18

CDR3aa: CASSSTGGVGGYTF
j_gene: TRBJ1-2
v_gene: TRBV7-3
abundance: -
d_gene: TRBD1
len: 14

CDR3aa: CAWSIKGVRLEAFF
j_gene: TRBJ1-1
v_gene: TRBV30
abundance: -
d_gene: -
len: 14

CDR3aa: CASSSRQNNEQFF
j_gene: TRBJ2-1
v_gene: TRBV9
abundance: -
d_gene: -
len: 13

CDR3aa: CASSLGGGSSPLHF
j_gene: TRBJ1-6
v_gene: TRBV5-4
abundance: -
d_gene: -
len: 14

CDR3aa: CASRIEQRPDTQYF
j_gene: TRBJ2-3
v_gene: TRBV5-1
abundance: -
d_gene: -
len: 14

CDR3aa: CASGPSGRGTDTQYF
j_gene: TRBJ2-3
v_gene: TRBV6-6
abundance: once
d_gene: TRBD2
len: 15

CDR3aa: CASSLGTGDTQYF
j_gene: TRBJ2-3
v_gene: TRBV7-2
abundance: -
d_gene: -
len: 13

CDR3aa: CASSSSASRGNQPQHF
j_gene: TRBJ1-5
v_gene: TRBV7-2
abundance: -
d_gene: -
len: 16

CDR3aa: CASSRRGNQPQHF
j_gene: TRBJ1-5
v_gene: TRBV27
abundance: -
d_gene: -
len: 13

CDR3aa: CASSSYRGPTEAFF
j_gene: TRBJ1-1
v_gene: TRBV5-4
abundance: many
d_gene: TRBD1
len: 14